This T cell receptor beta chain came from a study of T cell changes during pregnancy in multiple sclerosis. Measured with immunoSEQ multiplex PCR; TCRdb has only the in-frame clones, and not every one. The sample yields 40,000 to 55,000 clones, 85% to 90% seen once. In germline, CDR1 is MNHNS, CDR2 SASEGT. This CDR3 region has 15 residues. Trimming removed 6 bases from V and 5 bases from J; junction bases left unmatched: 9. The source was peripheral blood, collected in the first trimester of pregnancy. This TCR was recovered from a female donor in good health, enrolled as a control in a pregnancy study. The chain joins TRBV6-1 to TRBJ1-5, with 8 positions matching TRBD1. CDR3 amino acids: CASRVPGQVYQPQHF. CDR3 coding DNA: TGTGCCAGCAGAGTCCCGGGACAGGTATATCAGCCCCAGCATTTT.